The 14 T cell receptor beta chains below come from one sample, sequenced in a study of tumor T cells in aggressive B-cell lymphoma. Method: immunoSEQ multiplex PCR; TCRdb's copy keeps in-frame clones and lacks some. The sample comprises about 11,000 clones, about nine tenths of which are singletons, and about 3% rests with the top ten. Sequences were obtained from tumor tissue. The source of these receptors is an adult with diffuse large B cell lymphoma.

V is TRBV14 and J is TRBJ2-3; a possible D gene is TRBD1 (5 bases). Germline V gene data show CDR1 as SGHDN and CDR2 as FVKESK. The CDR3 runs 13 residues. Trimming cost V 8 bases and J 3 bases, with 12 bases left between them. DNA for the CDR3: TGTGCCAGCGGCCCCACAGGTACAGATACGCAGTATTTT. It is translated as CASGPTGTDTQYF.

Notes on this clone: The junction departs from germline at one end; a sequencing error may be responsible. CDR3 region: CSVAPGPNSLLHF. Written as DNA, the CDR3 is TGCAGCGTTGCACCGGGTCCAAATTCACTCCTCCACTTT. The J gene is TRBJ1-6, the V gene TRBV29-1; D not certain. The CDR3 is 13 residues long. Germline V CDR1 and CDR2: SQVTM, ANQGSEA. Complete variable domain (other parts from reference TRBV29-1 and TRBJ1-6): SAVISQKPSRDICQRGTSLTIQCQVDSQVTMMFWYRQQPGQSLTLIATANQGSEATYESGFVIDKFPISRPNLTFSTLTVSNMSPEDSSIYLCSVAPGPNSLLHFGNGTRLTVT.

The chain combines TRBV27 with TRBJ2-2; TRBD2 is a possible D gene (6 bases). CDR1 is MNHEY, CDR2 SMNVEV, per germline (reference sequence). The CDR3 length is 14 residues. The germline V and J ends were trimmed by 4 bases and 5 bases, with 11 bases remaining between them. This CDR3 reads CASSSAGFTGELFF. The CDR3 DNA follows: TGTGCCAGCAGTTCGGCGGGATTTACCGGGGAGCTGTTTTTT.

The chain uses TRBV2 and TRBJ1-1, with 9 bases identical to TRBD1. This CDR3 comprises 14 residues. The germline V gene encodes CDR1 SNHLY and CDR2 FYNNEI. The V gene end was trimmed by 7 bases and the J gene end by 5 bases; junction bases not matched to a gene: 8. CDR3 DNA: TGTGCCAGCAAGATTACAGGGGGCCGGACTGAAGCTTTCTTT. It is translated as CASKITGGRTEAFF.

V usage is TRBV19 and J usage is TRBJ2-7, with D hard to call. The germline V gene encodes CDR1 LNHDA and CDR2 SQIVND (reference sequence). Trimming stripped 3 bases from V and 2 bases from J, with 11 bases between. The CDR3 contains 14 residues. CDR3 sequence reads: CASSMYSTTYEQYF. The CDR3 coding sequence is TGTGCCAGTAGTATGTACAGCACAACCTACGAGCAGTACTTC.

The chain is built from TRBV21-1 and TRBJ2-7; TRBD1 is taken as the D call from the table, unchecked against the DNA. TRBV21-1 is noted as a pseudogene. The CDR3 spans 15 residues. CDR3 nucleotides: TGTGCCAGCAGCCTCCCGGGACAGGGGAAATACGAGCAGTACTTC. Protein: CASSLPGQGKYEQYF.

This chain uses TRBV5-1 with TRBJ2-7; maybe TRBD2 (5 bases). The V end lost 4 bases, the J end lost 3 bases, and 14 bases lay between the germline ends. The germline gives CDR1 SGHRS, CDR2 YFSETQ. This CDR3 has 14 residues. The CDR3 sequence: CASSEPDGLYEQYF. For the CDR3, the DNA is TGCGCCAGCAGCGAACCGGACGGACTCTACGAGCAGTACTTC.

V and J are TRBV6-1 and TRBJ1-4, with 8 nucleotides matching TRBD1. The length of the CDR3 is 18 residues. Germline CDR1 and CDR2: MNHNS and SASEGT. V was clipped by 2 bases and J by 1 base; unmatched bases: 9. Here the CDR3 reads CASSESLTGGGTNEKLFF. As DNA, the CDR3 is TGTGCCAGCAGTGAAAGTCTCACAGGGGGGGGAACTAATGAAAAACTGTTTTTT.

On this clone: Germline and junction disagree at one end, which may indicate a read error. Here the CDR3 DNA reads TGCGCCAGCAGCCCTTTCACGAGGGCGGGGACGGCGAACACGGAAGCTTTCTTT. This gives the protein CASSPFTRAGTANTEAFF. The chain employs TRBV5-1 and TRBJ1-1, with a tentative D call TRBD1 (5 bases). The CDR3 contains 18 residues. Germline V CDR1 and CDR2: SGHRS, YFSETQ.

The J gene is TRBJ1-5, the V gene TRBV4-1; a weak D match, TRBD1 (6 bases). V lost 3 bases to trimming and J lost 4 bases, with 10 bases between them. CDR1 and CDR2 (germline): MGHRA, YSYEKL. This CDR3 spans 14 amino acids. This CDR3 is CASSHRQVNQPQHF. CDR3 DNA: TGCGCCAGCAGCCATCGACAGGTGAATCAGCCCCAGCATTTT.

The rearrangement joins TRBV9 to TRBJ2-1; D not resolved. Germline assignment: CDR1 SGDLS and CDR2 YYNGEE. With 4 bases removed from V and 4 bases from J, the gap between germline ends came to 15 bases. The CDR3 loop spans 15 amino acids. The CDR3 DNA reads as TGTGCCAGCAGCCGGTCGGGTGAAGCTTACAATGAGCAGTTCTTC. Its protein is CASSRSGEAYNEQFF.

This clone has just one count. This chain uses TRBV11-1 with TRBJ1-1; a weak D match, TRBD1 (5 bases). V was shortened by 5 bases and J by 4 bases, with 11 bases between the two germline ends. The V gene's germline CDR1 is SGHAT and CDR2 FQDESV (reference sequence). The CDR3 has 13 amino acids. As DNA, the CDR3 is TGTGCCAGCAGCACGCAGGGAAGCACTGAAGCTTTCTTT. It is translated as CASSTQGSTEAFF.

A few counts support this clone. V and J are TRBV10-1 and TRBJ2-7; maybe TRBD2 (5 bases). The CDR3 is 14 residues long. Trimming shortened V by 4 bases and J by 1 base, and 11 bases separated the two germline ends. CDR1 is WNHNN and CDR2 is SYGVQD in the germline V gene (reference sequence). The CDR3 loop is CASSALTGSYEQYF. CDR3 nucleotide sequence: TGCGCCAGCAGTGCGCTGACGGGATCCTACGAGCAGTACTTC.

This rearrangement joins TRBV19 to TRBJ1-2; possibly TRBD1 for D (5 bases). V was cut by 1 base and J by 8 bases, with 14 bases left in between. Germline V gene lookup returns CDR1 LNHDA and CDR2 SQIVND (reference sequence). There are 14 residues in the CDR3. The CDR3 spells CASSIGQGLYGYTF. The CDR3 DNA follows: TGTGCCAGTAGTATAGGGCAGGGACTTTACGGCTACACCTTC.